These T cell receptor beta chains were read from a single sample in a study of T cell responses to AZD1222 COVID-19 vaccine. The protocol was immunoSEQ multiplex PCR, while the TCRdb copy is restricted to in-frame clones and leaves out a portion. Altogether nearly 110,000 clones are present, about 90% being singletons, with the ten largest covering approximately 4%. This specimen consisted of peripheral blood, obtained on day 0 of AZD1222 vaccination. The source of these receptors is an adult in good health. The CDR3 runs from the conserved cysteine through the conserved F or W. The order of the fields is J gene, V gene, D gene, clone size, CDR3 protein, CDR3 DNA. D genes are given only for firm matches. Clone size is given for some rows only: seen once, a few or many times, or a class if the clone is expanded.

J gene: TRBJ1-5
V gene: TRBV30
D gene: .
clone size: .
CDR3 protein: CAWSVEGNQPQHF
CDR3 DNA: TGTGCCTGGAGTGTGGAAGGAAATCAGCCCCAGCATTTT

J gene: TRBJ1-2
V gene: TRBV7-8
D gene: .
clone size: .
CDR3 protein: CASSRGTRVGGYTF
CDR3 DNA: TGTGCCAGCAGCCGCGGGACCCGGGTGGGTGGCTACACCTTC

J gene: TRBJ2-7
V gene: TRBV11-3
D gene: .
clone size: .
CDR3 protein: CASSPGGLPYEQYF
CDR3 DNA: TGTGCCAGCAGCCCGGGGGGCCTTCCCTACGAGCAGTACTTC

J gene: TRBJ2-5
V gene: TRBV7-2
D gene: .
clone size: few
CDR3 protein: CASSSGLGTETQYF
CDR3 DNA: TGTGCCAGCAGCTCGGGACTGGGGACCGAGACCCAGTACTTC

J gene: TRBJ1-2
V gene: TRBV6-2/TRBV6-3
D gene: .
clone size: .
CDR3 protein: CASSYTAGTNYGYTF
CDR3 DNA: TGTGCCAGCAGTTACACAGCTGGAACTAACTATGGCTACACCTTC

J gene: TRBJ2-7
V gene: TRBV28
D gene: TRBD2
clone size: .
CDR3 protein: CASTPSGLAGRIGYEQYF
CDR3 DNA: TGTGCCAGCACCCCCTCGGGGCTAGCGGGAAGAATAGGTTACGAGCAGTACTTC

J gene: TRBJ1-1
V gene: TRBV6-5
D gene: TRBD1
clone size: .
CDR3 protein: CASSPGQGTTTEAFF
CDR3 DNA: TGTGCCAGCAGTCCCGGACAGGGAACGACCACTGAAGCTTTCTTT

J gene: TRBJ1-4
V gene: TRBV7-9
D gene: .
clone size: .
CDR3 protein: CASSLGWDVDEKLFF
CDR3 DNA: TGTGCCAGCAGCTTAGGTTGGGATGTGGATGAAAAACTGTTTTTT

J gene: TRBJ2-2
V gene: TRBV3-1/TRBV3-2
D gene: TRBD2
clone size: .
CDR3 protein: CASSQGLAGMTGELFF
CDR3 DNA: TGTGCCAGCAGCCAAGGACTAGCGGGAATGACCGGGGAGCTGTTTTTT

J gene: TRBJ1-2
V gene: TRBV19
D gene: TRBD1
clone size: .
CDR3 protein: CASSIDRTGWNGYTF
CDR3 DNA: TGTGCCAGTAGTATAGATCGGACAGGGTGGAATGGCTACACCTTC

J gene: TRBJ1-1
V gene: TRBV5-4
D gene: TRBD1
clone size: .
CDR3 protein: CASSWDRMNTEAFF
CDR3 DNA: TGTGCCAGCAGCTGGGACAGAATGAACACTGAAGCTTTCTTT

J gene: TRBJ2-6
V gene: TRBV2
D gene: .
clone size: once
CDR3 protein: CASSESGFSGANVLTF
CDR3 DNA: TGTGCCAGCAGTGAGTCAGGCTTCTCTGGGGCCAACGTCCTGACTTTC

J gene: TRBJ2-5
V gene: TRBV11-2
D gene: TRBD2
clone size: few
CDR3 protein: CASSPRVSGGETQYF
CDR3 DNA: TGTGCCAGCAGCCCCCGGGTTAGCGGGGGTGAGACCCAGTACTTC

J gene: TRBJ2-2
V gene: TRBV18
D gene: .
clone size: once
CDR3 protein: CASSPVPAGTNTGELFF
CDR3 DNA: TGTGCCAGCTCACCAGTTCCAGCCGGGACAAACACCGGGGAGCTGTTTTTT

J gene: TRBJ2-4
V gene: TRBV5-1
D gene: .
clone size: .
CDR3 protein: CASSPSGLENIQYF
CDR3 DNA: TGCGCCAGCAGCCCCTCCGGGCTCGAAAACATTCAGTACTTC

J gene: TRBJ2-7
V gene: TRBV4-3
D gene: TRBD2
clone size: .
CDR3 protein: CASSQGLAGGTYEQYF
CDR3 DNA: TGCGCCAGCAGCCAAGGACTAGCGGGGGGGACCTACGAGCAGTACTTC

J gene: TRBJ1-3
V gene: TRBV7-9
D gene: .
clone size: once
CDR3 protein: CASSFGTSGNTIYF
CDR3 DNA: TGTGCCAGCAGCTTTGGTACTTCTGGAAACACCATATATTTT

J gene: TRBJ1-3
V gene: TRBV9
D gene: TRBD1
clone size: .
CDR3 protein: CASNPTGAGNTIYF
CDR3 DNA: TGTGCCAGCAACCCGACAGGGGCTGGAAACACCATATATTTT